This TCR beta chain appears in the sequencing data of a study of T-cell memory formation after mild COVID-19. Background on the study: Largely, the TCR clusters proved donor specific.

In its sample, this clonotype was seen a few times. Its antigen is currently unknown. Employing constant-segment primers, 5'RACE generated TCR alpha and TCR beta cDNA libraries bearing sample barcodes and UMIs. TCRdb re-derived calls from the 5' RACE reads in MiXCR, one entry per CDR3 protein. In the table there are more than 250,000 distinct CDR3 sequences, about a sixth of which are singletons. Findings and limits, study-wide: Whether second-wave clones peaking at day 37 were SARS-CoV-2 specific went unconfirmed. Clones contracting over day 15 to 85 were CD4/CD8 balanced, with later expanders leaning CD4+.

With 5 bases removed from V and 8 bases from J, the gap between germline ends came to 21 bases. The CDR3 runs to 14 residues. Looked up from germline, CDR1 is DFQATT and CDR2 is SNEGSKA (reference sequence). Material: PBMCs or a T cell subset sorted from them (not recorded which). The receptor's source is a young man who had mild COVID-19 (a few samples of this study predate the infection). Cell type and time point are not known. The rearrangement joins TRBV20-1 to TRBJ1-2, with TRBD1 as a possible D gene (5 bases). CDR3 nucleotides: TGCAGTGCTCGAAACCGGGGGGGAGTGAAGGGCTACACCTTC. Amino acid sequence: CSARNRGGVKGYTF.